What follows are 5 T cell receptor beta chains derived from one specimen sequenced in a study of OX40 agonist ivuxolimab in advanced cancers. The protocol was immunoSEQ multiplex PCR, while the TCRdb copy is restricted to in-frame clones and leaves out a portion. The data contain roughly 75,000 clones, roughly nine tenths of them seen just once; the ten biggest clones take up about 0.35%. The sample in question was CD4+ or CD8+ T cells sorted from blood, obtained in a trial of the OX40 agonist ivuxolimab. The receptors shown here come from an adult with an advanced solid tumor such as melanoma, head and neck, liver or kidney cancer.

CDR3 coding DNA: TGTGCCAGTAGTATGGGCTCTAGCGGGAGCCACGAGCAGTACTTC. Translating it yields CASSMGSSGSHEQYF. The chain has TRBV19 and TRBJ2-7; 10 positions match TRBD2. The CDR3 contains 15 residues. Trimming took 3 bases from V and 5 from J; bases not matched to a gene: 7. Per the germline V gene, CDR1 is LNHDA and CDR2 is SQIVND (reference sequence).

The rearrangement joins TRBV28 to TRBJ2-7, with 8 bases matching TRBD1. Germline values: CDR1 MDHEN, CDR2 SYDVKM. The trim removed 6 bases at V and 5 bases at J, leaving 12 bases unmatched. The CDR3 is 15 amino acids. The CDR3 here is CASSPGGPPRDEQYF. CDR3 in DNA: TGTGCCAGCAGCCCAGGGGGCCCACCGAGGGACGAGCAGTACTTC.

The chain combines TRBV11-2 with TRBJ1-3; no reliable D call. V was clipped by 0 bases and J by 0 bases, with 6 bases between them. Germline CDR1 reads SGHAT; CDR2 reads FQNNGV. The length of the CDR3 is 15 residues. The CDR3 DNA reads TGTGCCAGCAGCTTAGATAGGAGCTCTGGAAACACCATATATTTT. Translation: CASSLDRSSGNTIYF.

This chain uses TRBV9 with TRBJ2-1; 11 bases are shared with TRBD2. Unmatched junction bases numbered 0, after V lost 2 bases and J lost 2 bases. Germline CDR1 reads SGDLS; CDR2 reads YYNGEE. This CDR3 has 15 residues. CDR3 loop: CASSVTSGAYNEQFF. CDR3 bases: TGTGCCAGCAGCGTGACTAGCGGGGCCTACAATGAGCAGTTCTTC.

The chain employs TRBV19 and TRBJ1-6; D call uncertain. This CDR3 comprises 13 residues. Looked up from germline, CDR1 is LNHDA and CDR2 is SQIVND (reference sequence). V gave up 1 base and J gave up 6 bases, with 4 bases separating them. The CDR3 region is CASSIAVNSPLHF. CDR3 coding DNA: TGTGCCAGTAGTATAGCTGTTAATTCACCCCTCCACTTT. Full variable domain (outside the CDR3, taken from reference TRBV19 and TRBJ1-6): DGGITQSPKYLFRKEGQNVTLSCEQNLNHDAMYWYRQDPGQGLRLIYYSQIVNDFQKGDIAEGYSVSREKKESFPLTVTSAQKNPTAFYLCASSIAVNSPLHFGNGTRLTVT.